The T cell receptor beta chain under discussion was sequenced for a study of OX40 agonist ivuxolimab in advanced cancers. Looking at the study overall: At 0.01 to 10 mg/kg, ivuxolimab was administered intravenously to patients every 2 weeks. Partial responses occurred in three patients (one hepatocellular carcinoma, two cutaneous melanoma). Study-level points and caveats: It was also the case that some nonresponders had low normalized T-cell clonal expansion. The work left the antigen specificity of expanded peripheral T cells undetermined.

With regard to this clone: What it binds is not known.

Sequencing used immunoSEQ multiplex PCR; TCRdb keeps in-frame clones, though not all of them. The table has 65,000 to 80,000 clones, 85% seen once. J gave up 7 bases and V 1 base, and 7 bases lay outside the gene matches. CDR1 SGHRS and CDR2 YFSETQ come from the germline V gene. The CDR3 contains 15 residues. This chain connects TRBV5-1 to TRBJ1-4; 7 bases are shared with TRBD1. The sample here was CD4+ or CD8+ T cells sorted from blood, taken in a trial of the OX40 agonist ivuxolimab. The source is an adult with an advanced solid tumor such as melanoma, head and neck, liver or kidney cancer. CDR3 nucleotides: TGCGCCAGCAGCTTGAGACAGGGCCAGGGTGAAAAACTGTTTTTT. It yields the protein CASSLRQGQGEKLFF.